This TCR beta chain was sequenced for a study of blood T cell repertoires in COVID-19. Study-wide background: Samples came from the United States, Italy and Spain, spanning acute and convalescent COVID-19. From T cells, B-cell-depleted T cells, or PBMCs came the material, which was cDNA or gDNA.

This clone has just one count. Germline CDR1 SGHAT, CDR2 FQNNGV. CDR3 length equals 13 residues. Trimming cost V 4 bases and J 6 bases, with 13 bases left between them. Original processing notes: Amplification of reference gene primers provided the estimated nucleated cell counts. Assay: immunoSEQ multiplex PCR; the TCRdb copy retains only in-frame clones and omits some. The V and J calls and the clone size are those of that table, but D and trimming were determined from the DNA. The table lists about 260,000 clones, 70% to 90% of them singletons. The rearrangement links TRBV11-2 to TRBJ2-7; tentative D call: TRBD2 (5 bases). Sequencing input: peripheral blood. The origin of this receptor is a human donor in a cohort sampled during active COVID-19. In DNA, the CDR3 is TGTGCCAGCAGCTCTACCACTAGAGGCGAGCAGTACTTC. Translated: CASSSTTRGEQYF.